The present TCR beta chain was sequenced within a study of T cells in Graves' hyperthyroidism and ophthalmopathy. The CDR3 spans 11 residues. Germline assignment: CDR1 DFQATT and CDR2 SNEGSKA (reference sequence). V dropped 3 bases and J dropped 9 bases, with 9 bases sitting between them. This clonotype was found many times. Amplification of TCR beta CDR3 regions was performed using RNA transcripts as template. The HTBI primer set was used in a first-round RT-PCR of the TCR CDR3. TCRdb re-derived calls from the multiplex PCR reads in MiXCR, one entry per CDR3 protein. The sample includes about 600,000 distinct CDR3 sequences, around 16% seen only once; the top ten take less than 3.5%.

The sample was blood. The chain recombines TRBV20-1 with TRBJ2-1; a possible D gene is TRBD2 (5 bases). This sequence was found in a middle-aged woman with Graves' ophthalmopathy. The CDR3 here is CSARGAPEQFF. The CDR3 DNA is TGCAGTGCTAGGGGAGCGCCTGAGCAGTTCTTC.